The clone carrying this TCR beta chain has just a few counts. These data originate in a study of identical twins. The germline V and J ends were trimmed by 6 bases and 3 bases, with 17 bases remaining between them. The length of the CDR3 is 15 residues. Each CDR3 protein gets one entry after TCRdb re-called the 5' RACE reads with MiXCR. The table includes some 600,000 distinct CDR3 sequences, under 8.5% detected once. These data were also reused for a study on yellow fever vaccine responses in identical twins.

The clonotype comes from a woman between 18 and 29 years old in good health. V gene TRBV12-3 or TRBV12-4 combines with J gene TRBJ1-1; unclear D gene. The sample taken for sequencing was PBMCs. The CDR3 here is CASSGRIGWYTEAFF. The CDR3 DNA sequence: TGTGCCAGCAGCGGCAGGATCGGGTGGTACACTGAAGCTTTCTTT.